This T cell receptor (beta chain) was sequenced in a study of metastatic and nonmetastatic thyroid tumors. This clone was counted between two and nine times. Germline-derived CDR1 and CDR2 are DFQATT and SNEGSKA (reference sequence). J was trimmed by 1 base and V by 1 base; bases with no gene match: 2. The CDR3 spans 14 residues. TCRdb re-analyzed the PCR reads using MiXCR. The sample has 26,000 or so clones, around 14% seen once; the top ten hold 15% to 18%. Every patient underwent thyroid surgery untreated. What was sequenced was blood. This chain connects TRBV20-1 to TRBJ2-3, with TRBD1 matching 7 bases. This receptor was identified in a male donor with papillary thyroid cancer or a benign thyroid nodule (not recorded which). Some clones in this sample may be carry-over from other donors' samples. The CDR3 loop reads CSARGGQGTDTQYF. CDR3 DNA: TGCAGTGCTAGAGGAGGACAGGGCACAGATACGCAGTATTTT.